This T cell receptor beta chain is drawn from a study of tumor and adjacent non-tumor tissue in lung cancer. This sample's RNA came from whole unsorted tissue. Distant lung tissue was collected more than 3 cm away from the tumor edge. Trimming cost V 0 bases and J 8 bases, with 16 bases left between them. Germline V lookup: CDR1 SGHDN, CDR2 FVKESK. CDR3 size: 15 residues. A modified ARM-PCR protocol with three rounds of nested PCR amplified TCRbeta. TCRdb called the multiplex PCR reads again in MiXCR, with one record for every CDR3 protein. This sample has about 60,000 distinct CDR3 sequences, with 61% found just once. This clonotype was seen only a few times.

This chain uses TRBV14 with TRBJ1-2; no reliable D call. Specimen: distant non-tumor lung tissue. The TCR sequence derives from a man in his 70s with non-small cell lung cancer. The CDR3 here is CASSQDEYRSSGYTF. For the CDR3, the DNA is TGTGCCAGCAGCCAAGATGAGTACAGATCTTCGGGCTACACCTTC.